The text below deals with one T cell receptor beta chain. Germline CDR1 and CDR2: GTSNPN and SVGIG (reference sequence). There are 15 residues in the CDR3. The trim removed 0 bases at V and 9 bases at J, leaving 6 bases unmatched. The record originates from a study of blood T cell repertoires in COVID-19. About the research overall: The cDNA or gDNA used as material had been derived from T cells, B-cell-depleted T cells, or PBMCs.

Using immunoSEQ multiplex PCR, the repertoire was profiled, and TCRdb retains in-frame clones only, with some absent. The sample lists fewer than 150,000 clones, about 85% occurring once. J is TRBJ2-1 and V is TRBV30, with 12 positions matching TRBD2. Sequenced material: peripheral blood. The TCR comes from a human donor in a cohort sampled during active COVID-19. The CDR3 DNA reads TGTGCCTGGAGTGTGCCTAGCGGGAGGGGAGGTGAGCAGTTCTTC. It translates to CAWSVPSGRGGEQFF.